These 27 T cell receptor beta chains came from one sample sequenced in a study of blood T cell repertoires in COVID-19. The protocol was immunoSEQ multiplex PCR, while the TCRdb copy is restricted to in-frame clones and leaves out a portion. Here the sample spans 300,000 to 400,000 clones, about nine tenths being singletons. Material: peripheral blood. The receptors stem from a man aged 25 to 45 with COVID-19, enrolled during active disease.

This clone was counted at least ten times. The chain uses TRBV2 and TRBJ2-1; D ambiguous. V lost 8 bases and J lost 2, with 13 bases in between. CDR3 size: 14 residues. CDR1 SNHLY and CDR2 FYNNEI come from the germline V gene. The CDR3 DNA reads TGTGCCAGCCAGGCCTTGAGAACCTACAATGAGCAGTTCTTC. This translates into CASQALRTYNEQFF.

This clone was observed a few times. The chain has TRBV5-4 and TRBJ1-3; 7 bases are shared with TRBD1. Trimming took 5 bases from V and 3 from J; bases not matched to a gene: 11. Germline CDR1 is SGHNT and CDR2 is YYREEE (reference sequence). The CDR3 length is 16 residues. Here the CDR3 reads CASSPTGALNGNTIYF. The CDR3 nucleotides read TGTGCCAGCAGTCCCACAGGGGCCTTGAATGGAAACACCATATATTTT.

In DNA, the CDR3 is TGTGCCAGCAGCCTAGCCCCGTCTAGCGGGGGGAACAATGAGCAGTTCTTC. This encodes CASSLAPSSGGNNEQFF. This chain connects TRBV7-3 to TRBJ2-1; TRBD2 matches at 11 bases. Germline-derived CDR1 and CDR2 are SGHTA and FQGTGA. J was trimmed by 5 bases and V by 5 bases; bases with no gene match: 11. This CDR3 contains 17 residues.

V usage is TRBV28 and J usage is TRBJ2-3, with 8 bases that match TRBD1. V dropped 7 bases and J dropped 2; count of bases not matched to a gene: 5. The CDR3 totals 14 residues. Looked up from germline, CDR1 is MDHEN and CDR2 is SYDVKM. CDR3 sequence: CASTRDRSTDTQYF. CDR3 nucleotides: TGTGCCAGCACCCGGGACAGGTCCACAGATACGCAGTATTTT.

As DNA, the CDR3 is TGTGCCAGCAGCGGCGGACAGGGTCGAAACACCATATATTTT. It yields the protein CASSGGQGRNTIYF. This chain connects TRBV9 to TRBJ1-3, with 8 bases lining up with TRBD1. The CDR3 length is 14 residues. V lost 3 bases and J lost 5; bases outside the gene matches: 4. Germline V gives CDR1 SGDLS, CDR2 YYNGEE.

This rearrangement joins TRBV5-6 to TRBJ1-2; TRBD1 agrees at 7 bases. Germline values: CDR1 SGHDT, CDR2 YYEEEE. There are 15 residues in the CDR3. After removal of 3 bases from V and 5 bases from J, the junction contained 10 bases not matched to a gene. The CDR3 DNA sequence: TGTGCCAGCAGCTCCTCTCGGACAGGCAATTATGGCTACACCTTC. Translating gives CASSSSRTGNYGYTF. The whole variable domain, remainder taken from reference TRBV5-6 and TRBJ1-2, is DAGVTQSPTHLIKTRGQQVTLRCSPKSGHDTVSWYQQALGQGPQFIFQYYEEEERQRGNFPDRFSGHQFPNYSSELNVNALLLGDSALYLCASSSSRTGNYGYTFGSGTRLTVV.

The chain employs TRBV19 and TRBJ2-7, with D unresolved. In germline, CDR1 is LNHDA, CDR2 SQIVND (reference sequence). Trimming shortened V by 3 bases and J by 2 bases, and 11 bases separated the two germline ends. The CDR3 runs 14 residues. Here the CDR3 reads CASSIPTSPYEQYF. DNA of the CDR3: TGTGCCAGTAGTATTCCCACTTCCCCCTACGAGCAGTACTTC.

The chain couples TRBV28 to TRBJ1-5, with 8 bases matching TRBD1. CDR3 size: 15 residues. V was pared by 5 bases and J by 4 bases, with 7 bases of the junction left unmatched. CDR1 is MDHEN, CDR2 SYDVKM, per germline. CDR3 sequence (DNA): TGTGCCAGCAGTCCAAACAGGGGGGCTAATCAGCCCCAGCATTTT. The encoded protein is CASSPNRGANQPQHF. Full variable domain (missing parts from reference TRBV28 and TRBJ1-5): DVKVTQSSRYLVKRTGEKVFLECVQDMDHENMFWYRQDPGLGLRLIYFSYDVKMKEKGDIPEGYSVSREKKERFSLILESASTNQTSMYLCASSPNRGANQPQHFGDGTRLSIL.

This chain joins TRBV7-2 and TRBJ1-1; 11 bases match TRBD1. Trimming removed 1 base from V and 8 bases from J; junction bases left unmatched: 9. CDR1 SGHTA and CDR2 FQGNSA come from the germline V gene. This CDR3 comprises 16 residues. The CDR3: CASSLGGQGAGQEAFF. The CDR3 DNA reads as TGTGCCAGCAGCTTAGGTGGACAGGGGGCCGGCCAGGAAGCTTTCTTT.

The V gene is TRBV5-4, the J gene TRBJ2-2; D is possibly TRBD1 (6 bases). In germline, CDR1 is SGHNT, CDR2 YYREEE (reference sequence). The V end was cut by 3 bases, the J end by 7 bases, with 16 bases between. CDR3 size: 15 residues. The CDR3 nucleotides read TGTGCCAGCAGCTCGCCGAAACAGGGTGACGGGGAGCTGTTTTTT. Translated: CASSSPKQGDGELFF.

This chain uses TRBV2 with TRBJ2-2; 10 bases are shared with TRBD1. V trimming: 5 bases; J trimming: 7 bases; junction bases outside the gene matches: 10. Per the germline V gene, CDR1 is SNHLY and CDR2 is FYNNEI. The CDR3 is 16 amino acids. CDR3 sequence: CASSKPGQGTYGELFF. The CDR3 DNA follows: TGTGCCAGCAGTAAACCGGGACAGGGGACTTACGGGGAGCTGTTTTTT.

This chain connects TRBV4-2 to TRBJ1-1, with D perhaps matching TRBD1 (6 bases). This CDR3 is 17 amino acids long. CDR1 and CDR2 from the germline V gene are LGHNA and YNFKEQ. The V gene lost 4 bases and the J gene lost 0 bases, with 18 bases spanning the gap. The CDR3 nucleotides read TGTGCCAGCAGCCCTTCGGGGGGGCTCTCCATGAACACTGAAGCTTTCTTT. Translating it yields CASSPSGGLSMNTEAFF.

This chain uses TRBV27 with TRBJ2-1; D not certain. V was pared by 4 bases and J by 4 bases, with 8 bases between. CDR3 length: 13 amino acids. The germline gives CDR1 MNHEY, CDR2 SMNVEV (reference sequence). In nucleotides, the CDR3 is TGTGCCAGCAGTTATCTAATATACAATGAGCAGTTCTTC. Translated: CASSYLIYNEQFF.

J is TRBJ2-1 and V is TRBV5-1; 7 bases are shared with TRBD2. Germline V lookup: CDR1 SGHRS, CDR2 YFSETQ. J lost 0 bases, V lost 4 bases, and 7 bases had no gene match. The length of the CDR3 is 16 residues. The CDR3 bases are TGCGCCAGCAGCCCGCGGGAGAGCAGCTCCTACAATGAGCAGTTCTTC. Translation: CASSPRESSSYNEQFF.

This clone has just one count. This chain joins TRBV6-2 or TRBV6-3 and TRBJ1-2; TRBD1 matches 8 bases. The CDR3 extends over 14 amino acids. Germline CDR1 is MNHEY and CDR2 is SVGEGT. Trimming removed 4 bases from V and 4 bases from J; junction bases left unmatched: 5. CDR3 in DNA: TGTGCCAGCAGTTCATTGGACAGGGTCTATGGCTACACCTTC. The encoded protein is CASSSLDRVYGYTF.

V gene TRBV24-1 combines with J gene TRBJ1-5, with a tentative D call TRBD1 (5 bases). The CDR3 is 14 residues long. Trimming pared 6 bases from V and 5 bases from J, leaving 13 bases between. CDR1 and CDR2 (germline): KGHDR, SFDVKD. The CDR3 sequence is CATSTSGYHQPQHF. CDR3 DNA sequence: TGTGCCACCAGTACCTCAGGGTACCATCAGCCCCAGCATTTT.

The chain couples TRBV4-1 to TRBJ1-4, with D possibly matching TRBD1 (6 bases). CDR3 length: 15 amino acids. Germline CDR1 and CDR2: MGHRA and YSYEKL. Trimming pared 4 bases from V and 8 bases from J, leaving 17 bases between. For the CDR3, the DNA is TGCGCCAGCAGCCCCTGGGAGGGGGAACGGGAAAAACTGTTTTTT. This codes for CASSPWEGEREKLFF.

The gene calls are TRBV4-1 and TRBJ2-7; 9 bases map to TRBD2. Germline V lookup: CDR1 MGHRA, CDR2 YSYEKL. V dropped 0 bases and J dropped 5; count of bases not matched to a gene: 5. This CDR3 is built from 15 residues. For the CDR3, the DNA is TGCGCCAGCAGCCAAGATTTGGCTAGCGGGGACGAGCAGTACTTC. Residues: CASSQDLASGDEQYF.

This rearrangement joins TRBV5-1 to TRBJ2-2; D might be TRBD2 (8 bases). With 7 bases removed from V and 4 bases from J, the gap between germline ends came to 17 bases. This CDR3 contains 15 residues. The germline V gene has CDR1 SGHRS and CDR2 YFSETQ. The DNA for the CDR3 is TGCGCCAGCCGGGGGGGACAGACCTCCACCGGGGAGCTGTTTTTT. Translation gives CASRGGQTSTGELFF.

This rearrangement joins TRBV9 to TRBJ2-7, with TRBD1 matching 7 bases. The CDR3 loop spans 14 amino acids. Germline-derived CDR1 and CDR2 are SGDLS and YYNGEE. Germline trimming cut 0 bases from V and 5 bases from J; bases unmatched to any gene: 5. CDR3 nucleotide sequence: TGTGCCAGCAGCGTAGACCCCACAGGGGACGAGCAGTACTTC. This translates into CASSVDPTGDEQYF. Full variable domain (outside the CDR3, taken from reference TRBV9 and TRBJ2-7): DSGVTQTPKHLITATGQRVTLRCSPRSGDLSVYWYQQSLDQGLQFLIQYYNGEERAKGNILERFSAQQFPDLHSELNLSSLELGDSALYFCASSVDPTGDEQYFGPGTRLTVT.

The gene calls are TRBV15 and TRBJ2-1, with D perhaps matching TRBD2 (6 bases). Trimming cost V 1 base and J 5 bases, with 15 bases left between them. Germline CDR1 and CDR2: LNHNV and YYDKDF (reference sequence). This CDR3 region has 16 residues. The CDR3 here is CATSRGEEGAHNEQFF. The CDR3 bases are TGTGCCACCAGCAGAGGGGAGGAAGGGGCCCACAATGAGCAGTTCTTC. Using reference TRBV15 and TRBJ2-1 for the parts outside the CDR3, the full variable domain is DAMVIQNPRYQVTQFGKPVTLSCSQTLNHNVMYWYQQKSSQAPKLLFHYYDKDFNNEADTPDNFQSRRPNTSFCFLDIRSPGLGDTAMYLCATSRGEEGAHNEQFFGPGTRLTVL.

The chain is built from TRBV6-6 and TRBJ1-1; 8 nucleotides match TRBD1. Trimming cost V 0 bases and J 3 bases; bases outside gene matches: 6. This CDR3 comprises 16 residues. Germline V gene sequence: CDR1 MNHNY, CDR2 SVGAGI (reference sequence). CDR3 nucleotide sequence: TGTGCCAGCAGTTACTCAGCGGACAGGGTCGACACTGAAGCTTTCTTT. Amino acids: CASSYSADRVDTEAFF.

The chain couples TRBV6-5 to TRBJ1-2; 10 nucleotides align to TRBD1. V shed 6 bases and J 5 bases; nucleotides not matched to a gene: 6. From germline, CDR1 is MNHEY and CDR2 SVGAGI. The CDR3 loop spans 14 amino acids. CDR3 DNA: TGTGCCAGCAGCCCCGGGACAGGGGTATATGGCTACACCTTC. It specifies CASSPGTGVYGYTF.

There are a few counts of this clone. CDR3 bases: TGTGCCAGCAGCTTAAGGGCCCCTACGGGGGGGGAGGAGACCCAGTACTTC. Amino acids: CASSLRAPTGGEETQYF. The chain is built from TRBV7-3 and TRBJ2-5, with 8 bases fitting TRBD2. Unmatched junction bases numbered 12, after V lost 1 base and J lost 5 bases. Germline V gene lookup returns CDR1 SGHTA and CDR2 FQGTGA. The CDR3 is 17 residues long. Complete variable domain (other parts from reference TRBV7-3 and TRBJ2-5): GAGVSQTPSNKVTEKGKYVELRCDPISGHTALYWYRQSLGQGPEFLIYFQGTGAADDSGLPNDRFFAVRPEGSVSTLKIQRTERGDSAVYLCASSLRAPTGGEETQYFGPGTRLLVL.

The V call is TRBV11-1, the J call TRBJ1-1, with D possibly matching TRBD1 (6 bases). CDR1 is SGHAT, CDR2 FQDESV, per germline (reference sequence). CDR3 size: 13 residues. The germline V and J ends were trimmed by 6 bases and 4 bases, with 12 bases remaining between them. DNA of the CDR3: TGTGCCAGCAGGCGGACAGTTGGCACTGAAGCTTTCTTT. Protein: CASRRTVGTEAFF.

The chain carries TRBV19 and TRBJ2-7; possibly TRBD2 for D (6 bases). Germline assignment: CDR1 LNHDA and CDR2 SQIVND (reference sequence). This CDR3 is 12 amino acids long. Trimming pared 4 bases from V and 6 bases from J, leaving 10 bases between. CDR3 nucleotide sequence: TGTGCCAGTAGTACGCGGGGCGCCGAGCAGTACTTC. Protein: CASSTRGAEQYF.

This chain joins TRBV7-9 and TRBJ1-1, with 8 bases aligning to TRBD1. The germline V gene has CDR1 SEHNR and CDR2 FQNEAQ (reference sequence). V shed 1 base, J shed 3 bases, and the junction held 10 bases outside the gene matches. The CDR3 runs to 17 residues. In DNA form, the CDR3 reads TGTGCCAGCAGCTTAGAGGCAGGGGGCTTGCCCGACACTGAAGCTTTCTTT. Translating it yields CASSLEAGGLPDTEAFF.